The rows below give T cell receptor beta chains drawn from one sample of a study of T cell responses to AZD1222 COVID-19 vaccine. Measured with immunoSEQ multiplex PCR; TCRdb has only the in-frame clones, and not every one. The table includes about 120,000 clones, approximately 90% detected once. The source material was peripheral blood, sampled on day 0 of AZD1222 vaccination. These TCRs come from an adult in good health. Both conserved end residues are part of each CDR3. Fields, in order: J gene, V gene, D gene, CDR3 DNA, CDR3 protein. A D gene is named only where the DNA matches it firmly.

TRBJ2-1 TRBV2 TRBD2 TGTGCCAGCAGTGAAGAAACGGGAGGAGGGTATGAGCAGTTCTTC CASSEETGGGYEQFF
TRBJ1-3 TRBV5-6 . TGTGCCAGCAGCTTGGGCTGGAGGCTTATTGGAAACACCATATATTTT CASSLGWRLIGNTIYF
TRBJ1-2 TRBV6-2/TRBV6-3 . TGTGCCAGCCGCCGGGCCGCGGCTCCCAATGGCTACACCTTC CASRRAAAPNGYTF
TRBJ1-4 TRBV20-1 . TGCAGTGCTAGTCAGGCAGGGTGGGGGGAAAAACTGTTTTTT CSASQAGWGEKLFF
TRBJ1-2 TRBV30 . TGTGCCTGGAGTGTCCGCGCTGGGGTATATGGCTACACCTTC CAWSVRAGVYGYTF
TRBJ1-2 TRBV3-1/TRBV3-2 . TGTGCCAGCAGCCAAGAGAGTCTCTATGGCTACACCTTC CASSQESLYGYTF
TRBJ2-1 TRBV6-5 . TGTGCCAGCAGCCTCCGGGGGATTTACAATGAGCAGTTCTTC CASSLRGIYNEQFF
TRBJ2-7 TRBV7-2 TRBD2 TGTGCTTCAGCCTTAGCCGCGCTAGCGGGAGGGAACTACGAGCAGTACTTC CASALAALAGGNYEQYF
TRBJ1-4 TRBV29-1 TRBD1 TGCAGCGTCCGAATTAACAGGGGGCTAAGTGAAAAACTGTTTTTT CSVRINRGLSEKLFF
TRBJ2-1 TRBV2 TRBD2 TGTGCCAGCAGTGAAAAGTTATTAGCGGGAGCGGATGAGCAGTTCTTC CASSEKLLAGADEQFF
TRBJ2-1 TRBV28 . TGTGCCAGCAGTCTTATTTATAATGAGCAGTTCTTC CASSLIYNEQFF
TRBJ2-5 TRBV5-4 TRBD2 TGTGCCAGCAGCTTGACTAGCGGGAGTCGGGAGACCCAGTACTTC CASSLTSGSRETQYF
TRBJ1-5 TRBV19 . TGTGCCAGTTCTCAGAATAGCAATCAGCCCCAGCATTTT CASSQNSNQPQHF
TRBJ2-3 TRBV2 . TGTGCCAGCACAACTAGTATGGGATACACAGATACGCAGTATTTT CASTTSMGYTDTQYF
TRBJ2-3 TRBV14 . TGTGCCAGCAGCCCGCGGGCCCGCGGCACAGATACGCAGTATTTT CASSPRARGTDTQYF
TRBJ2-7 TRBV11-3 . TGTGCCACCTCCCCGTTTAGCCCCCCGAGCTCCTACGAGCAGTACTTC CATSPFSPPSSYEQYF
TRBJ2-1 TRBV29-1 . TGCAGCGTTTTTGGGGGCTCCTACAATGAGCAGTTCTTC CSVFGGSYNEQFF